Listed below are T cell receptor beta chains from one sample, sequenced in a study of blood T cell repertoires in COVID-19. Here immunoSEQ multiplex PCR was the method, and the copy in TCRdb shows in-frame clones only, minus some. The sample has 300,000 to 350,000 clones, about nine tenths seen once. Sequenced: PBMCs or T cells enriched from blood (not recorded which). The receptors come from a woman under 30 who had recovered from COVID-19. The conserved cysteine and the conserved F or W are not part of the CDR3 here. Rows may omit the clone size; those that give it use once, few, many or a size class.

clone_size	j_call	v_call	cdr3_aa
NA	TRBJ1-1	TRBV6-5	ASSPEGHVNTEAF
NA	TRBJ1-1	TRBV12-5	ASGLPRASGGTEAF
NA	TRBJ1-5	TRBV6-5	ASSSARVEPQH
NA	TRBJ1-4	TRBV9	ASSPPGSRAEREKLF
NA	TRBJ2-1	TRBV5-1	ASSLDSRVPYNEQF
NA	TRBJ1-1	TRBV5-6	ASSGGQGAF
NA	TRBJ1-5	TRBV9	ASSITGGNQPQH
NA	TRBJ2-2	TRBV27	ASLARTNTGELF
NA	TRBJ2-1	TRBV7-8	ASSLRTGMWLADSYNEQF
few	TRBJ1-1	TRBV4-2	ASSQEMAGGGYTEAF
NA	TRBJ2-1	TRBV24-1	ATSDVAGEVNEQF
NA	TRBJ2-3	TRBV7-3	ASSPLSAGADTQY
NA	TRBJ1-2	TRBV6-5	ASSYGTGSRYGYT
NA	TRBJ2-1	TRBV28	ASSLTRGLAGGANSYNEQF
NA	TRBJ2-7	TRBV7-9	ASSLGTGPYEQY
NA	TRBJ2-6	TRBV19	ASSKLAGRETGANVLT
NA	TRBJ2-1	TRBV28	ASQARGFYNEQF
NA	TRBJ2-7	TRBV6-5	ASSYSTGGVYEQY
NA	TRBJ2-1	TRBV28	ASRSGTSLYNEQF
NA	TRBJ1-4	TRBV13	ASSLGRGTRKGTTNEKLF
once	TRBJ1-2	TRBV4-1	ASSQTSSLSSPPGIGYT
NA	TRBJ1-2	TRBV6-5	ASRDQQHGYT
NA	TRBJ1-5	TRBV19	ASSDWDSPYSNQPQH
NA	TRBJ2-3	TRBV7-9	ASSRQSAPQY
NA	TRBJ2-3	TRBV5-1	ASSRSGDTDTQY
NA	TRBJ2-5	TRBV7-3	ASSPGGRRGETQY
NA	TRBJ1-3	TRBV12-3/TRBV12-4	ASSMRSQNTIY
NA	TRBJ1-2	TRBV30	AWTGAATNYGYT
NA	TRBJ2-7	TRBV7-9	ASSRLLGQGYEQY
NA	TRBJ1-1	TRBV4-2	ASSQVQGAADTEAF
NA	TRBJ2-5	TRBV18	ASSQQGALQETQY
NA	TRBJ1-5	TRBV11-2	ASSLGAGGEYQPQH
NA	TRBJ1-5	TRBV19	ASSRDRAMDNQPQH
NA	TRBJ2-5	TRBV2	ASLRETETQY
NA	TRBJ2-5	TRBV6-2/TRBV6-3	ASSTGLVGLETQY
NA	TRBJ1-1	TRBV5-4	ASGDWGLGTEAF
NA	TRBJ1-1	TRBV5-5	ASTTDRGNTEAF
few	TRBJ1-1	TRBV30	AWSTSQGYTEAF
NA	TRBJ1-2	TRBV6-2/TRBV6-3	ASSPRTAYGYT
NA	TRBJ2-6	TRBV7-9	ASSLAGTSGSGGANVLT
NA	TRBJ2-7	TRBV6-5	ASSTTGGPSYEQY
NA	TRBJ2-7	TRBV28	ASRSLSYEQY
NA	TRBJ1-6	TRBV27	ASSLLTGGSSPLH
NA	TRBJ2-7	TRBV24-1	ATGGGIRVHEQY
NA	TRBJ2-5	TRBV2	ASSGLAGGEETQY
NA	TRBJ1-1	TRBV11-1	ASSLSLSTEAF
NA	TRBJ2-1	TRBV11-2	ASSLLRLAGGTYNEQF